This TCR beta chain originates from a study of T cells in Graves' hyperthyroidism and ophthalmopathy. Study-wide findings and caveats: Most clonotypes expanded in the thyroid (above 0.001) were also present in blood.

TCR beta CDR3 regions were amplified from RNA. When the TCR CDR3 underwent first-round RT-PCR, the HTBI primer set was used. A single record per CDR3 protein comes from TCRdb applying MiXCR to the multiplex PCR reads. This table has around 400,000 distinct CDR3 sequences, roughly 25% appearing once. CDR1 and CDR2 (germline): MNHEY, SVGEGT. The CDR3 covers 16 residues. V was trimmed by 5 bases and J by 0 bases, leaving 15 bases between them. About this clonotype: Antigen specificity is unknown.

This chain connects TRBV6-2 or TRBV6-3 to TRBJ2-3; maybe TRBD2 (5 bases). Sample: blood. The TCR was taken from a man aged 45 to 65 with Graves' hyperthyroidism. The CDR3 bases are TGTGCCAGCAGTCCGCCGGAGGACGCTAGCACAGATACGCAGTATTTT. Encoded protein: CASSPPEDASTDTQYF.